The 11 T cell receptor beta chains below were found in one sample sequenced in a study of T cell clonality in common variable immunodeficiency. TCRdb's table, derived via immunoSEQ multiplex PCR, lists solely in-frame clones and lacks some. The data list some 80,000 clones, none observed once; over 0.7% falls to the top ten. Sequencing input: peripheral blood mononuclear cells. The receptors were gathered from a person between 18 and 75 years old in good health.

This clone was recorded at least ten times. The read falls 3 residues short of the CDR3 end, and the missing part is taken from the germline J gene. This chain links TRBV12-3 or TRBV12-4 with TRBJ2-5, with D uncertain. V was trimmed by 1 base and J by 5 bases, leaving 11 bases between them. This CDR3 comprises 14 residues. CDR3 bases read: TGTGCCAGCAGTTTAGGCGGTTACGCTGAGACC. Translation: CASSLGGYAET. In full, the CDR3 reads CASSLGGYAETQYF.

In this sample, this clone turned up many times. Sequencing ends 3 residues short of the CDR3 end; the germline J gene provides the rest. The V gene is TRBV4-1, the J gene TRBJ1-4, with D tentatively TRBD1 (6 bases). Trimming shortened V by 5 bases and J by 2 bases, and 9 bases separated the two germline ends. Germline V gives CDR1 MGHRA, CDR2 YSYEKL. This CDR3 has 14 residues. CDR3 DNA, as far as it was read: TGCGCCAGCAGCGGACAGCCCACTAATGAAAAA. It yields the protein CASSGQPTNEK. The entire CDR3 sequence reads CASSGQPTNEKLFF.

The table lists this clone with many counts. The read terminates 3 residues ahead of where the CDR3 ends, so the germline J gene completes it. The rearrangement uses TRBV20-1 and TRBJ1-6; a possible D gene is TRBD1 (5 bases). CDR3 size: 14 residues. CDR1 is DFQATT, CDR2 SNEGSKA, per germline (reference sequence). Incomplete CDR3 DNA: TGCGGATCAGATTCGCAGGGAGGAAATTCACCC. Residues: CGSDSQGGNSP. The whole CDR3 protein is CGSDSQGGNSPLHF.

This clone was recorded at least ten times. The read stops 3 residues short of the end of the CDR3; the missing end is completed from the germline J gene. V is TRBV7-9 and J is TRBJ1-2, with TRBD1 identical over 9 bases. V shed 4 bases, J shed 4 bases, and the junction held 7 bases outside the gene matches. This CDR3 is 15 amino acids long. Germline CDR1 SEHNR, CDR2 FQNEAQ (reference sequence). The CDR3 loop reads CASSSDRGYAYGYTF. The DNA read from the CDR3 is TGTGCCAGCAGCTCGGACAGGGGATATGCCTATGGC. Combining the CDR3 with reference TRBV7-9 and TRBJ1-2 gives the whole variable domain DTGVSQNPRHKITKRGQNVTFRCDPISEHNRLYWYRQTLGQGPEFLTYFQNEAQLEKSRLLSDRFSAERPKGSFSTLEIQRTEQGDSAMYLCASSSDRGYAYGYTFGSGTRLTVV.

This clone was picked up many times. The read is 3 residues too short to cover the CDR3 end, so that end is filled in from the germline J gene. V usage is TRBV7-8 and J usage is TRBJ1-4, with D possibly TRBD1 on 6 matching bases. Germline assignment: CDR1 SGHVS and CDR2 FQNEAQ. V was cut by 2 bases and J by 7 bases, with 11 bases left in between. The CDR3 contains 14 residues. CDR3 DNA (partial): TGTGCCAGCAGCTTACAGGGGAGAGGTGAAAAA. It specifies CASSLQGRGEK. In full, the CDR3 reads CASSLQGRGEKLFF. Together with reference TRBV7-8 and TRBJ1-4, the CDR3 gives the full variable domain: GAGVSQSPRYKVAKRGQDVALRCDPISGHVSLFWYQQALGQGPEFLTYFQNEAQLDKSGLPSDRFFAERPEGSVSTLKIQRTQQEDSAVYLCASSLQGRGEKLFFGSGTQLSVL.

This clone was detected many times. The CDR3 end lies 3 residues beyond the end of the read and is filled in from the germline J gene. J is TRBJ2-3 and V is TRBV13; 8 bases match TRBD2. CDR1 PRHDT and CDR2 FYEKMQ come from the germline V gene (reference sequence). V lost 0 bases, J lost 4 bases, and 12 bases stayed unmatched. The CDR3 runs 18 residues. This CDR3 is CASSLGVRWREDPDTQYF. The covered CDR3 bases are TGTGCCAGCAGCTTAGGGGTAAGATGGCGGGAGGATCCAGATACG.

The sample holds many counts of this clone. The CDR3 sequence is CSGGGRFISSYEQYF. The DNA read from the CDR3 is TGCAGTGGGGGGGGTCGCTTCATTAGCTCCTACGAG. The V call is TRBV20-1, the J call TRBJ2-7; 7 nucleotides agree with TRBD2. The read halts 3 residues ahead of the CDR3 end, with the missing end drawn from the germline J gene. The V gene's germline CDR1 is DFQATT and CDR2 SNEGSKA (reference sequence). The CDR3 extends over 15 amino acids. Unmatched junction bases numbered 12, after V lost 7 bases and J lost 0 bases.

As to this clone: The sequenced fragment ends 3 residues before the CDR3 boundary, so the rest is inferred from the germline J gene. V usage is TRBV11-2 and J usage is TRBJ1-1; 9 positions agree with TRBD1. With V trimmed by 1 base and J by 7 bases, 1 base remained unmatched. The CDR3 has 13 residues. The V gene's germline CDR1 is SGHAT and CDR2 FQNNGV. CDR3 DNA, as far as it was read: TGTGCCAGCAGCTTAGGACAGGGGGTTGAA. It encodes CASSLGQGVE. The CDR3 as a whole reads CASSLGQGVEAFF.

This clone has ten or more counts. The read finishes 3 residues shy of the CDR3 end, and the germline J gene is used to complete it. This chain connects TRBV20-1 to TRBJ2-3, with 8 nucleotides matching TRBD1. CDR3 length equals 16 residues. The ends lost 0 bases at V and 6 bases at J; junction bases unmatched: 11. Germline loops: CDR1 DFQATT, CDR2 SNEGSKA (reference sequence). The DNA read from the CDR3 is TGCAGTGCTAGAGACCCCTTGACAGGGGATGCGGATACG. It translates to CSARDPLTGDADT. The whole CDR3 sequence reads CSARDPLTGDADTQYF.

This clone was counted many times. The read gets to within 3 residues of the CDR3 end, and the germline J gene fills in the rest. The rearrangement uses TRBV4-1 and TRBJ2-7, with TRBD1 matching over 7 bases. This CDR3 is built from 13 residues. Trimming cost V 2 bases and J 4 bases; bases outside gene matches: 2. Germline V gene lookup returns CDR1 MGHRA and CDR2 YSYEKL. The CDR3 region is CASSQPTGYEQYF. CDR3 DNA (partial): TGCGCCAGCAGCCAACCGACAGGGTACGAG.

The sample holds many counts of this clone. Read coverage stops 3 residues before the CDR3 terminus; the germline J gene supplies the remainder. This chain joins TRBV5-1 and TRBJ2-3, with 9 bases fitting TRBD2. The ends lost 4 bases at V and 0 bases at J; junction bases unmatched: 3. Germline lookup yields CDR1 SGHRS and CDR2 YFSETQ. This CDR3 comprises 15 residues. The sequenced CDR3 bases are TGCGCCAGCAGCGCTAGCGGGACGAGCACAGATACG. Residues: CASSASGTSTDT. The full CDR3 is CASSASGTSTDTQYF.